The sequence of this T cell receptor beta chain was determined in a study of CD8+CD57+ T cells in acquired aplastic anemia. Study overall: Mean read depth for CD4+ cells from healthy donors was about 9.9 million.

The table lists this clonotype with a count of one. TCR beta VDJ and CDR3 were profiled, and genomic DNA was the template. TCRdb fed the reads into MiXCR, producing one record per CDR3 protein. The table lists hundreds of thousands of distinct CDR3 sequences, 55% to 75% of them singletons. Trimming removed 4 bases from V and 4 bases from J; junction bases left unmatched: 10. The CDR3 runs 16 residues. Germline V gene lookup returns CDR1 MNHEY and CDR2 SVGAGI. This TCR was recovered from a human donor in good health, serving as a control. The sequenced material came from sorted CD4+, CD8+, or CD8+CD57+ T cells (not recorded which) from PBMCs. V usage is TRBV6-5 and J usage is TRBJ1-2; the match to TRBD1 covers 9 bases. The DNA for the CDR3 is TGTGCCAGCAGTTTTGGACAGGGGCGTCTTAGCTATGGCTACACCTTC. This translates into CASSFGQGRLSYGYTF.